This entry features one TCR beta chain sequence. PCR used 60 Vbeta primers and 13 Jbeta primers. Profiled with immunoSEQ multiplex PCR; TCRdb holds only in-frame clones, not every one. In the table there are about 160,000 clones, 70% to 90% of which are singletons. This entry is derived from a study of cytomegalovirus exposure and HLA in healthy donors. The sequence came from a man between 18 and 29 years old in good health and CMV-seropositive. What was sequenced was PBMCs.

CDR3 sequence reads: CASSKGLAGGQVTGELFF. Here the CDR3 DNA reads TGTGCCAGTAGTAAAGGACTAGCGGGGGGGCAGGTGACCGGGGAGCTGTTTTTT. The chain uses TRBV19 and TRBJ2-2; 15 bases match TRBD2. The germline gives CDR1 LNHDA, CDR2 SQIVND (reference sequence). V lost 4 bases, J lost 5 bases, and 8 bases stayed unmatched. CDR3 length: 18 amino acids.